This T cell receptor (beta chain) stems from a study of identical twins. Trimming took 2 bases from V and 4 from J, leaving 15 bases between them. This CDR3 region has 16 residues. Germline CDR1 MNHEY, CDR2 SMNVEV (reference sequence). In TCRdb, the 5' RACE reads were re-called with MiXCR into one record per CDR3 protein. Of roughly 250,000 distinct CDR3 sequences listed, roughly an eighth are singletons. This clonotype came up a few times. The clonotype was recovered from a woman aged 18 to 35 in good health. Input material: memory (CD45RO+) T cells sorted from blood. The chain uses TRBV27 and TRBJ2-1, with TRBD2 as a possible D gene (7 bases). The CDR3 DNA is TGTGCCAGCAGTTTAGGGGGGGGGCCAATATACAATGAGCAGTTCTTC. This gives the protein CASSLGGGPIYNEQFF.